One and the same sample provided the 32 T cell receptor beta chains below, sequenced in a study of blood T cell repertoires in COVID-19. The repertoire was sequenced with immunoSEQ multiplex PCR; TCRdb's copy has only in-frame clones and lacks some. The data contain 60,000 or so clones, 75% to 90% of them seen just once; the ten biggest clones take up just under 8.5%. Sequenced material: peripheral blood. The receptors were sampled from a human donor with active COVID-19. The donor label of this sample is uncertain.

J is TRBJ2-5 and V is TRBV5-5; the D gene is possibly TRBD2 (6 bases). This CDR3 is 15 amino acids long. Germline CDR1 reads SGHKS; CDR2 reads YYEKEE (reference sequence). V was trimmed by 0 bases and J by 1 base, leaving 10 bases between them. The CDR3 DNA follows: TGTGCCAGCAGCTTGGAACTAGCCGTCCAAGAGACCCAGTACTTC. Protein sequence: CASSLELAVQETQYF.

The V gene is TRBV6-6, the J gene TRBJ2-6, with 7 positions matching TRBD1. The CDR3 consists of 18 residues. The ends lost 5 bases at V and 1 base at J; junction bases unmatched: 11. Germline V gene data show CDR1 as MNHNY and CDR2 as SVGAGI (reference sequence). The chain's CDR3 is CASSRQGPSGSGANVLTF. In nucleotides, the CDR3 is TGTGCCAGCAGTCGACAGGGCCCATCAGGTTCTGGGGCCAACGTCCTGACTTTC.

This clone has only a few counts. The chain combines TRBV18 with TRBJ1-2; 9 nucleotides line up with TRBD1. From germline, CDR1 is KGHSH and CDR2 LQKENI. The CDR3 contains 13 residues. Germline trimming cut 3 bases from V and 6 bases from J; bases unmatched to any gene: 2. In DNA form, the CDR3 reads TGTGCCAGCTCACCTCGGACAGGGGATGGCTACACCTTC. As protein: CASSPRTGDGYTF.

In its sample, this clone was seen once. An end of the junction differs from the germline gene, which may be a read error. The genes are TRBV11-1 and TRBJ2-1, with D possibly matching TRBD1 (6 bases). The CDR3 runs 13 residues. Germline CDR1 reads SGHAT; CDR2 reads FQDESV (reference sequence). The CDR3 is CASSLAGSGAILF. The CDR3, as DNA: TGTGCCAGCAGCTTAGCGGGGTCAGGGGCGATCCTCTTC.

The chain combines TRBV6-5 with TRBJ2-7; 9 bases are a match to TRBD1. The CDR3 covers 15 residues. Germline trimming cut 6 bases from V and 1 base from J; bases unmatched to any gene: 7. Germline CDR1 MNHEY, CDR2 SVGAGI. The CDR3 spells CASRDRDRVSYEQYF. The CDR3 DNA reads as TGTGCCAGCAGAGACCGGGACAGGGTTTCCTACGAGCAGTACTTC.

This chain joins TRBV9 and TRBJ2-5, with 7 bases identical to TRBD1. This CDR3 has 14 residues. CDR1 and CDR2 from the germline V gene are SGDLS and YYNGEE. Trimming took 4 bases from V and 3 from J; bases not matched to a gene: 6. The CDR3 reads CASSPGQPKETQYF. In nucleotides, the CDR3 is TGTGCCAGCAGCCCGGGACAGCCAAAAGAGACCCAGTACTTC.

The genes are TRBV27 and TRBJ2-5; 11 positions match TRBD2. Unmatched junction bases numbered 14, after V lost 5 bases and J lost 0 bases. CDR3 length: 19 residues. Germline values: CDR1 MNHEY, CDR2 SMNVEV (reference sequence). CDR3 loop: CASSQRLTSGRKYQETQYF. For the CDR3, the DNA is TGTGCCAGCAGTCAGCGACTAACTAGCGGGAGAAAGTACCAAGAGACCCAGTACTTC.

This rearrangement joins TRBV10-1 to TRBJ2-6, with D maybe TRBD2 (5 bases). This CDR3 is built from 13 residues. V gave up 9 bases and J gave up 1 base, with 7 bases separating them. The V gene's germline CDR1 is WNHNN and CDR2 SYGVQD (reference sequence). The CDR3 coding sequence is TGCGCCAGGGACTTTTCTGGGGCCAACGTCCTGACTTTC. Its protein product is CARDFSGANVLTF.

The genes are TRBV18 and TRBJ1-6, with D maybe TRBD1 (6 bases). Germline values: CDR1 KGHSH, CDR2 LQKENI. Trimming took 2 bases from V and 9 from J, leaving 11 bases between them. The CDR3 has 14 residues. This CDR3 is CASSPAGGRSPLHF. The CDR3 coding sequence is TGTGCCAGCTCACCAGCGGGGGGCCGTTCACCCCTCCACTTT.

The chain links TRBV3-1 (or the pseudogene TRBV3-2) to TRBJ2-7, with D unclear. Looked up from germline, CDR1 is LGHDT and CDR2 is YNNKEL (reference sequence). The length of the CDR3 is 12 residues. Between the trimmed V and J ends, which lost 4 bases and 0 bases, there was a span of 4 bases. CDR3 bases: TGTGCCAGCAGCCTAAACTCCTACGAGCAGTACTTC. This codes for CASSLNSYEQYF.

This chain joins TRBV7-2 and TRBJ2-7, with 11 bases matching TRBD2. The CDR3 contains 15 residues. Losses at the gene ends were 5 bases for V and 4 bases for J; bases not matched to a gene: 7. Germline CDR1 is SGHTA and CDR2 is FQGNSA. The CDR3 loop is CASSQPGLAVYEQYF. The CDR3 DNA reads TGTGCCAGCAGCCAGCCGGGACTAGCGGTTTACGAGCAGTACTTC.

The genes are TRBV19 and TRBJ2-1; no firm D call. The CDR3 runs 13 residues. V lost 5 bases to trimming and J lost 2 bases, with 7 bases between them. Germline CDR1 is LNHDA and CDR2 is SQIVND (reference sequence). CDR3 sequence reads: CASSLVTYNEQFF. CDR3 nucleotide sequence: TGTGCCAGTAGTTTAGTAACCTACAATGAGCAGTTCTTC.

CDR3 protein: CASSPGTSGINEQYF. As DNA, the CDR3 is TGTGCCAGCAGTCCCGGGACTAGCGGGATCAACGAGCAGTACTTC. The gene calls are TRBV27 and TRBJ2-7, with 13 bases that match TRBD2. V was pared by 5 bases and J by 5 bases, with 6 bases of the junction left unmatched. Germline-derived CDR1 and CDR2 are MNHEY and SMNVEV (reference sequence). The CDR3 runs 15 residues.

V gene TRBV4-1 combines with J gene TRBJ2-1; 12 nucleotides agree with TRBD2. J lost 4 bases, V lost 4 bases, and 5 bases had no gene match. There are 16 residues in the CDR3. The germline CDR1 and CDR2 sequences are MGHRA and YSYEKL. The DNA of the CDR3 is TGCGCCAGCAGCCCGCGACTAGCGGGGGCGTACAATGAGCAGTTCTTC. It specifies CASSPRLAGAYNEQFF.

The rearrangement uses TRBV27 and TRBJ2-1; TRBD2 aligns across 9 bases. The V gene's germline CDR1 is MNHEY and CDR2 SMNVEV (reference sequence). J was trimmed by 2 bases and V by 5 bases; bases with no gene match: 7. CDR3 length: 16 residues. The CDR3 DNA sequence: TGTGCCAGCAGTCTGAGGGCTAGCGGGGCCTACAATGAGCAGTTCTTC. Amino acids: CASSLRASGAYNEQFF.

The chain links TRBV6-1 to TRBJ2-7, with 12 bases fitting TRBD2. This CDR3 has 17 amino acids. With 2 bases clipped from V and 5 bases from J, the junction kept 10 bases outside the gene matches. Looked up from germline, CDR1 is MNHNS and CDR2 is SASEGT. CDR3 region: CASSEMRLAGVGHEQYF. The DNA for the CDR3 is TGTGCCAGCAGTGAAATGAGACTAGCGGGAGTGGGCCACGAGCAGTACTTC.

The gene calls are TRBV4-3 and TRBJ2-5; D remains ambiguous. Germline assignment: CDR1 LGHNA and CDR2 YSLEER. This CDR3 is 15 amino acids long. V lost 0 bases to trimming and J lost 1 base, with 9 bases between them. CDR3 in amino acids: CASSQEWRLQETQYF. The DNA of the CDR3 is TGCGCCAGCAGCCAAGAGTGGCGACTCCAAGAGACCCAGTACTTC.

The J gene is TRBJ2-7, the V gene TRBV6-5; D is undetermined. V gave up 2 bases and J gave up 1 base, with 6 bases separating them. Looked up from germline, CDR1 is MNHEY and CDR2 is SVGAGI. CDR3 length equals 13 residues. CDR3 in amino acids: CASSYGGSYEQYF. Written as DNA, the CDR3 is TGTGCCAGCAGTTACGGCGGATCCTACGAGCAGTACTTC.

The chain employs TRBV7-9 and TRBJ2-3, with 7 positions matching TRBD2. CDR3 length equals 16 residues. The germline V gene encodes CDR1 SEHNR and CDR2 FQNEAQ (reference sequence). Trimming at V came to 3 bases and at J to 0 bases, leaving 6 bases not matched to a gene. Here the CDR3 DNA reads TGTGCCAGCAGCTTCCCTCTTAGCGGGAGCACAGATACGCAGTATTTT. It is translated as CASSFPLSGSTDTQYF.

The rearrangement links TRBV9 to TRBJ2-3; no firm D call. The CDR3 runs to 15 residues. V shed 0 bases and J shed 2 bases, with 10 bases lying between them. CDR1 SGDLS and CDR2 YYNGEE come from the germline V gene. CDR3 in amino acids: CASSVASHFTDTQYF. DNA of the CDR3: TGTGCCAGCAGCGTAGCTTCTCACTTCACAGATACGCAGTATTTT.

V usage is TRBV2 and J usage is TRBJ1-5; D not certain. The CDR3 loop spans 13 amino acids. Per the germline V gene, CDR1 is SNHLY and CDR2 is FYNNEI. Trimming took 3 bases from V and 7 from J, leaving 10 bases between them. The CDR3 is CASSDGRSQPQHF. CDR3 coding DNA: TGTGCCAGCAGTGACGGGAGGTCGCAGCCCCAGCATTTT.

The gene calls are TRBV3-1 (or the pseudogene TRBV3-2) and TRBJ2-5; tentatively, D is TRBD1 (6 bases). Germline CDR1 reads LGHDT; CDR2 reads YNNKEL (reference sequence). The CDR3 has 16 amino acids. Trimming left V 4 bases short and J 1 base short, with 16 bases between. Here the CDR3 DNA reads TGTGCCAGCAGCCCTCGGGGCTGGGGGCTCCAAGAGACCCAGTACTTC. Protein product: CASSPRGWGLQETQYF.

The J gene is TRBJ2-7, the V gene TRBV4-2; 9 bases line up with TRBD2. The CDR3 has 16 amino acids. With V trimmed by 0 bases and J by 7 bases, 10 bases remained unmatched. Germline values: CDR1 LGHNA, CDR2 YNFKEQ. CDR3 bases: TGTGCCAGCAGCCAAGATCGACTAGCGGTGTCGGGGGAGCAGTACTTC. Protein sequence: CASSQDRLAVSGEQYF.

In this sample, this clone turned up once. V usage is TRBV5-8 and J usage is TRBJ2-1, with TRBD2 identical over 7 bases. Germline V CDR1 and CDR2: SGHTS, YDEGEE. The J segment lost 5 bases and the V segment lost 0 bases, leaving 5 bases of the junction unmatched. There are 15 residues in the CDR3. CDR3 loop: CASSLVSSGHNEQFF. CDR3 DNA: TGTGCCAGCAGCTTGGTGTCTAGCGGACACAATGAGCAGTTCTTC.

The count of this clone is one. This chain uses TRBV19 with TRBJ2-3, with 9 nucleotides matching TRBD2. The CDR3 contains 18 residues. J gave up 5 bases and V 4 bases, and 16 bases lay outside the gene matches. CDR1 and CDR2 from the germline V gene are LNHDA and SQIVND (reference sequence). The CDR3 nucleotides read TGTGCCAGTAGTACCCGCCTGACTAGCGGCATACGAGGAGATACGCAGTATTTT. Its protein product is CASSTRLTSGIRGDTQYF.

The chain recombines TRBV6-2 or TRBV6-3 with TRBJ1-2, with D tentatively TRBD1 (6 bases). This CDR3 contains 15 residues. V was trimmed by 2 bases and J by 8 bases, leaving 18 bases between them. The V gene's germline CDR1 is MNHEY and CDR2 SVGEGT. CDR3 bases: TGTGCCAGCAGTTACGCGGGGGCGTTGAGTGACGGCTACACCTTC. Its translation: CASSYAGALSDGYTF.

The rearrangement uses TRBV23-1 and TRBJ2-3; D remains unclear. TRBV23-1 is annotated as an ORF whose role is uncertain. V was cut by 11 bases and J by 4 bases, with 13 bases left in between. CDR3 length: 12 amino acids. CDR3 sequence reads: CAALEVADTQYF. The CDR3 DNA reads TGCGCCGCCCTTGAGGTAGCAGATACGCAGTATTTT.

The chain links TRBV5-4 to TRBJ2-2; D might be TRBD1 (6 bases). Trimming stripped 2 bases from V and 5 bases from J, with 7 bases between. CDR1 is SGHNT, CDR2 YYREEE, per germline (reference sequence). CDR3 size: 13 residues. CDR3 protein: CASSLTGTGELFF. CDR3 nucleotides: TGTGCCAGCAGCTTAACAGGGACCGGGGAGCTGTTTTTT. The full variable domain, rest sourced from reference TRBV5-4 and TRBJ2-2, is ETGVTQSPTHLIKTRGQQVTLRCSSQSGHNTVSWYQQALGQGPQFIFQYYREEENGRGNFPPRFSGLQFPNYSSELNVNALELDDSALYLCASSLTGTGELFFGEGSRLTVL.

J is TRBJ2-5 and V is TRBV4-2; perhaps TRBD2 as D (5 bases). The CDR3 loop spans 17 amino acids. Trimming shortened V by 0 bases and J by 3 bases, and 17 bases separated the two germline ends. Germline lookup yields CDR1 LGHNA and CDR2 YNFKEQ. The CDR3 sequence: CASSQEGLLWEKETQYF. The CDR3, as DNA: TGTGCCAGCAGCCAAGAAGGACTCCTTTGGGAAAAAGAGACCCAGTACTTC.

The gene calls are TRBV27 and TRBJ1-6; D unresolved. V was pared by 3 bases and J by 9 bases, with 12 bases between. Germline values: CDR1 MNHEY, CDR2 SMNVEV (reference sequence). The CDR3 spans 14 residues. The CDR3 sequence: CASSLRGLSSPLHF. The CDR3 nucleotides read TGTGCCAGCAGTTTGCGGGGTTTGAGTTCACCCCTCCACTTT.

This clone has only one observation. The chain joins TRBV15 to TRBJ2-7; D perhaps matches TRBD1 (6 bases). The V and J ends lost 4 bases and 3 bases respectively, with 7 bases between them. Germline CDR1 reads LNHNV; CDR2 reads YYDKDF (reference sequence). This CDR3 contains 12 residues. The CDR3: CATSIQGYEQYF. In DNA, the CDR3 is TGTGCCACCAGCATACAGGGCTACGAGCAGTACTTC.

This clone occurred once. The genes are TRBV14 and TRBJ2-7, with D perhaps TRBD2 (6 bases). Germline assignment: CDR1 SGHDN and CDR2 FVKESK. Trimming took 1 base from V and 7 from J, leaving 8 bases between them. CDR3 size: 12 residues. The CDR3 region has the DNA TGTGCCAGCAGCCAAGGGGGGAGGGAGCAGTACTTC. It codes for CASSQGGREQYF.